The entry that follows covers one T cell receptor beta chain sequence. The CDR3 spans 11 residues. Germline CDR1 is LGHDT and CDR2 is YNNKEL (reference sequence). With V trimmed by 6 bases and J by 6 bases, 1 base remained unmatched. In the original processing: Amplification of reference gene primers provided the estimated nucleated cell counts. Here immunoSEQ multiplex PCR was the method, and the copy in TCRdb shows in-frame clones only, minus some. From that table come the V and J calls and clone size; the DNA was used to work out D and trimming. Of over 70,000 clones in the sample, approximately 88% were seen once. The data derive from a study of blood T cell repertoires in COVID-19. Background on the study: COVID-19 samples collected from the United States, Italy and Spain covered acute and convalescent phases. T cells, B-cell-depleted T cells, or PBMCs provided the cDNA or gDNA that served as material.

The chain couples TRBV3-1 (or the pseudogene TRBV3-2) to TRBJ2-7; 8 bases line up with TRBD1. The TCR sequence derives from a woman aged 80 or over with acute or convalescent COVID-19. The sample was peripheral blood. CDR3 DNA sequence: TGTGCCAGCAGGACAGGGGCCGAGCAGTACTTC. Its protein product is CASRTGAEQYF.